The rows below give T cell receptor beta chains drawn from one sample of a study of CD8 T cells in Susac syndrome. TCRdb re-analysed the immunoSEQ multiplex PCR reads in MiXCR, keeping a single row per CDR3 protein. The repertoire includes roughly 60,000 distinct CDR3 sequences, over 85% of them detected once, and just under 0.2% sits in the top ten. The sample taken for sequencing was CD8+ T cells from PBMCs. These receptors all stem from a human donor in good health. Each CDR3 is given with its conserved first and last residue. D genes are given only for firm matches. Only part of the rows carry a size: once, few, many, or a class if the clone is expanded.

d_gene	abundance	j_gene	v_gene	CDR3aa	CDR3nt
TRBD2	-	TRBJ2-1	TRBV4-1	CASSQEEGLAVYSSYNEQFF	TGCGCCAGCAGCCAAGAGGAGGGACTAGCGGTATATAGCTCCTACAATGAGCAGTTCTTC
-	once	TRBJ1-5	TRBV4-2	CASSQGRSQPQHF	TGTGCCAGCAGCCAAGGGCGCTCTCAGCCCCAGCATTTT
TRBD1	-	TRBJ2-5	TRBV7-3	CASSLSGQGSMDGLQETQYF	TGTGCCAGCAGCTTATCGGGACAGGGGAGTATGGATGGATTACAAGAGACCCAGTACTTC
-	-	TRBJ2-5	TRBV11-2	CASSLVPGETQYF	TGTGCCAGCAGCTTAGTGCCGGGTGAGACCCAGTACTTC
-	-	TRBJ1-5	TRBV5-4	CASSHDRNQPQHF	TGTGCCAGCAGCCACGACCGCAATCAGCCCCAGCATTTT
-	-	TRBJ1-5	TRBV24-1	CATSARTERNQPQHF	TGTGCCACCAGTGCCCGGACAGAGAGGAATCAGCCCCAGCATTTT
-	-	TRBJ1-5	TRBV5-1	CASSLDFSGQPQHF	TGCGCCAGCAGCTTGGATTTTTCGGGTCAGCCCCAGCATTTT
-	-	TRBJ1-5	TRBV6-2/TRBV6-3	CASRNRRGQPQHF	TGTGCCAGCAGGAACAGGCGCGGTCAGCCCCAGCATTTT
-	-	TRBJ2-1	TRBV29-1	CSVEWGQFF	TGCAGCGTTGAATGGGGGCAGTTCTTC
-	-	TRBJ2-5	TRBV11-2	CASSFLVRNLAFLWETQYF	TGTGCCAGCAGCTTTTTAGTCCGGAACCTAGCGTTCTTGTGGGAGACCCAGTACTTC
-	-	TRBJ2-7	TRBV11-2	CASSPQLGSTYEQYF	TGTGCCAGCAGCCCGCAGTTGGGATCTACATACGAGCAGTACTTC
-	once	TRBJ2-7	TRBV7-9	CASSPLGGALSYEQYF	TGTGCCAGCAGCCCTCTTGGGGGGGCTCTATCCTACGAGCAGTACTTC
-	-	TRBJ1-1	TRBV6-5	CASSYREGQNTEAFF	TGTGCCAGCAGTTACCGGGAGGGGCAGAACACTGAAGCTTTCTTT
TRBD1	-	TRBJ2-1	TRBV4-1	CASSPTGALSSYNEQFF	TGCGCCAGCAGTCCGACAGGGGCGTTAAGCTCCTACAATGAGCAGTTCTTC
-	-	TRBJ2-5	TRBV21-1	CASSKAAPTEGRALRSETQYF	TGTGCCAGCAGCAAAGCGGCCCCGACGGAAGGACGGGCTTTAAGGTCAGAGACCCAGTACTTC
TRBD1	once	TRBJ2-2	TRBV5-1	CASSLRDRSLGELFF	TGCGCCAGCAGCCTCCGGGACAGGAGTCTGGGGGAGCTGTTTTTT
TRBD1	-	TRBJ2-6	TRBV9	CASSPTGGSGANVLTF	TGTGCCAGCAGCCCGACAGGGGGCTCTGGGGCCAACGTCCTGACTTTC
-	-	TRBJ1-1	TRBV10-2	CASSESLTEAFF	TGCGCCAGCAGTGAGAGCCTAACTGAAGCTTTCTTT
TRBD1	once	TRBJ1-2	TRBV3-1	CASSPRSGQYLTDGYTF	TGTGCCAGCAGTCCAAGATCGGGACAGTATCTAACTGATGGCTACACCTTC
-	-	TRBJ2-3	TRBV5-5	CASSYEGPDTQYF	TGTGCCAGCAGCTACGAGGGGCCGGATACGCAGTATTTT
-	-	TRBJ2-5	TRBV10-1	CASSEPGSGETQYF	TGCGCCAGCAGTGAGCCAGGTTCGGGCGAGACCCAGTACTTC
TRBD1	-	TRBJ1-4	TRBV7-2	CASSSDRENEKLFF	TGTGCCAGCAGCTCGGACAGGGAGAATGAAAAACTGTTTTTT
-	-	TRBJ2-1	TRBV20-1	CSARELVGEFSYNEQFF	TGCAGTGCTAGAGAGCTTGTGGGGGAGTTCTCCTACAATGAGCAGTTCTTC
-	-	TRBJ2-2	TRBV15	CATRIGDAGELFF	TGTGCCACCAGGATCGGGGACGCCGGGGAGCTGTTTTTT
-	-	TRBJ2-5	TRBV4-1	CASSQGTGMMETQYF	TGCGCCAGCAGCCAGGGAACAGGGATGATGGAGACCCAGTACTTC
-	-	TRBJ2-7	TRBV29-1	CSVHNTYEQYF	TGCAGCGTTCACAACACCTACGAGCAGTACTTC
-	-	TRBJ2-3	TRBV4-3	CASREMASTDTQYF	TGCGCCAGCAGGGAGATGGCAAGCACAGATACGCAGTATTTT
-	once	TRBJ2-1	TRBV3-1	CASSQETGRNEQFF	TGTGCCAGCAGCCAAGAAACAGGGAGGAATGAGCAGTTCTTC
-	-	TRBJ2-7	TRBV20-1	CSARGLQGRTYEQYF	TGCAGTGCTAGAGGCCTTCAGGGGCGAACCTACGAGCAGTACTTC
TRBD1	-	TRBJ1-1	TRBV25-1	CASRQGANTEAFF	TGTGCCAGCAGACAGGGGGCAAACACTGAAGCTTTCTTT
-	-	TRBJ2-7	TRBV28	CASSFMREITYEQYF	TGTGCCAGCAGCTTTATGCGAGAGATTACCTACGAGCAGTACTTC
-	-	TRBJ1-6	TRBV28	CASSLTGSLNSPLHF	TGTGCCAGCAGTCTGACCGGGTCCTTAAATTCACCCCTCCACTTT
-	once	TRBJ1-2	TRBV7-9	CASSPDRTGTGYTF	TGTGCCAGCAGCCCTGATAGGACTGGGACAGGCTACACCTTC